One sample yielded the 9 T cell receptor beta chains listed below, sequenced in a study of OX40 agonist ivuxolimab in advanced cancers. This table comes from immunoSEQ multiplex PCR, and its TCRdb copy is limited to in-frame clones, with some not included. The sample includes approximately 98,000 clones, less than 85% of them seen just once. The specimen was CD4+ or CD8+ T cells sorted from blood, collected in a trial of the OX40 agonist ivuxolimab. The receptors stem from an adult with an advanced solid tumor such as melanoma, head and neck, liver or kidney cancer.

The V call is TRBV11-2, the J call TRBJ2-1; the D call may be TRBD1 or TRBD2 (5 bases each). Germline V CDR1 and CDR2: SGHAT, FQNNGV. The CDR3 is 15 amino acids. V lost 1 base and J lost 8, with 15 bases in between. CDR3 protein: CASSLGDRYGDEQFF. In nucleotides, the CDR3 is TGTGCCAGCAGCTTAGGGGACCGATACGGCGATGAGCAGTTCTTC. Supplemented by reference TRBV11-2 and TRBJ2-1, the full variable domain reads EAGVAQSPRYKIIEKRQSVAFWCNPISGHATLYWYQQILGQGPKLLIQFQNNGVVDDSQLPKDRFSAERLKGVDSTLKIQPAKLEDSAVYLCASSLGDRYGDEQFFGPGTRLTVL.

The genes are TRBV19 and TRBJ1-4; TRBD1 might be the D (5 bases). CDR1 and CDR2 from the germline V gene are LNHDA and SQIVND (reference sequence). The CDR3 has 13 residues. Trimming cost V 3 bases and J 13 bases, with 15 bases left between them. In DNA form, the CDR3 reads TGTGCCAGTAGTATCATAGGGGCAGGCGGACTGTTTTTT. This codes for CASSIIGAGGLFF.

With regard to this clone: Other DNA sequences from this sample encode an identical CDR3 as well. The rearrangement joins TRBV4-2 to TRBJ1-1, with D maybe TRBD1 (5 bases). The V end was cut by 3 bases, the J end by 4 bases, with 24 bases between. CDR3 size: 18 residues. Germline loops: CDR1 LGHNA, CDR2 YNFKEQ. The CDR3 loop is CASSQVSTGVTRVTEAFF. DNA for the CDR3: TGTGCCAGCAGCCAGGTGTCGACGGGGGTAACTAGGGTCACTGAAGCTTTCTTT.

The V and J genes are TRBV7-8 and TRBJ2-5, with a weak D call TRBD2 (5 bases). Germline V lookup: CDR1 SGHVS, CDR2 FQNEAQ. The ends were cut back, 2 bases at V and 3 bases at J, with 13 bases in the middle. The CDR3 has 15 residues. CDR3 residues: CASSLRDYDEETQYF. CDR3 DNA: TGTGCCAGCAGCTTACGAGACTACGACGAAGAGACCCAGTACTTC.

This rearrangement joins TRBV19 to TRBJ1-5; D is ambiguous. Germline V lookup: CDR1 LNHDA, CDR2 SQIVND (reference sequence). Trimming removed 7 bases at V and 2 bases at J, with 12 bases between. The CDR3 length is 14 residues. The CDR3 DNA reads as TGTGCCAGTAACTTCTTTAATGGCAATCAGCCCCAGCATTTT. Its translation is CASNFFNGNQPQHF.

CDR3 in DNA: TGTGCCAGTAGTGTGGACAGGGTCACCGGGGAGCTGTTTTTT. Residues: CASSVDRVTGELFF. The chain links TRBV19 to TRBJ2-2; 8 bases fit TRBD1. CDR3 length: 14 amino acids. Trimming took 5 bases from V and 4 from J; bases not matched to a gene: 3. Germline CDR1 LNHDA, CDR2 SQIVND (reference sequence).

The CDR3 region is CASSLFPPGTAFQETQYF. As DNA, the CDR3 is TGTGCCAGCAGCTTATTTCCCCCGGGGACGGCATTCCAAGAGACCCAGTACTTC. V and J are TRBV11-2 and TRBJ2-5; the D call may be TRBD1 or TRBD2 (5 bases each). V shed 2 bases and J shed 1 base, with 20 bases lying between them. The CDR3 is 18 amino acids. Germline V gives CDR1 SGHAT, CDR2 FQNNGV. The variable domain in full, with the rest retrieved from reference TRBV11-2 and TRBJ2-5, is EAGVAQSPRYKIIEKRQSVAFWCNPISGHATLYWYQQILGQGPKLLIQFQNNGVVDDSQLPKDRFSAERLKGVDSTLKIQPAKLEDSAVYLCASSLFPPGTAFQETQYFGPGTRLLVL.

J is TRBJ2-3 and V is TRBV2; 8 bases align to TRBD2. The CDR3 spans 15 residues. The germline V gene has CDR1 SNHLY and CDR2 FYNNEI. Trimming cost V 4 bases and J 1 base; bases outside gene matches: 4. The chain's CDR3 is CASSGLSGGTDTQYF. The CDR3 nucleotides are TGTGCCAGCAGTGGCCTTAGCGGGGGCACAGATACGCAGTATTTT.

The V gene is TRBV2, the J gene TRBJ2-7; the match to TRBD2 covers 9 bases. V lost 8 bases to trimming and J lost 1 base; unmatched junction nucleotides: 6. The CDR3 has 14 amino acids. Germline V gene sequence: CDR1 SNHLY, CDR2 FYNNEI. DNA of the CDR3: TGTGCCAGCCACGGGAGCGGGAGGTCCTACGAGCAGTACTTC. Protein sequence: CASHGSGRSYEQYF.